The present T cell receptor (beta chain) was sequenced within a study of identical twins. Study results and limitations: In cord blood, abundant beta clonotypes had fewer insertions; memory showed no trend.

Healthy Caucasians made up all donors. Details on this clonotype: Its specificity is not known.

The CDR3 covers 14 residues. Germline-derived CDR1 and CDR2 are LNHNV and YYDKDF (reference sequence). Trimming took 0 bases from V and 2 from J, leaving 8 bases between them. A universal primer site arose from template switching, and cDNA bore unique molecular identifiers. MiXCR, applied by TCRdb to the 5' RACE reads, yields one record per CDR3 protein. The sample has under 250,000 distinct CDR3 sequences, around a tenth seen once. Sequenced material: memory (CD45RO+) T cells sorted from blood. This sequence originates from a woman younger than 30 in good health. V and J are TRBV15 and TRBJ2-7; no clear D. CDR3 sequence: CATSRDDKTYEQYF. The CDR3 region has the DNA TGTGCCACCAGCAGAGATGACAAGACCTACGAGCAGTACTTC.